The 8 T cell receptor beta chains in this list originate from one sample, sequenced in a study of OX40 agonist ivuxolimab in advanced cancers. The data were produced by immunoSEQ multiplex PCR, yet TCRdb's version contains in-frame clones alone and is incomplete. The sample includes tens of thousands of clones, around nine tenths of them seen just once. The specimen was CD4+ or CD8+ T cells sorted from blood, collected in a trial of the OX40 agonist ivuxolimab. These receptors were taken from an adult with an advanced solid tumor such as melanoma, head and neck, liver or kidney cancer.

V and J are TRBV5-1 and TRBJ2-2; D is ambiguous. Trimming removed 1 base at V and 1 base at J, with 5 bases between. CDR3 length: 14 amino acids. Looked up from germline, CDR1 is SGHRS and CDR2 is YFSETQ. The CDR3 region has the DNA TGCGCCAGCAGCTTGAACGGGAACACCGGGGAGCTGTTTTTT. Its translation is CASSLNGNTGELFF.

The genes are TRBV7-2 and TRBJ2-7; 12 nucleotides align to TRBD2. Germline CDR1 is SGHTA and CDR2 is FQGNSA. V lost 5 bases, J lost 2 bases, and 4 bases stayed unmatched. The CDR3 runs to 15 residues. The CDR3 DNA is TGTGCCAGCAGCCCGGCTAGCGGGAGGGCCTACGAGCAGTACTTC. Protein product: CASSPASGRAYEQYF.

The V call is TRBV6-5, the J call TRBJ1-1; possibly TRBD1 for D (5 bases). The V end was cut by 7 bases, the J end by 4 bases, with 13 bases between. The CDR3 runs 13 residues. CDR1 and CDR2 from the germline V gene are MNHEY and SVGAGI. CDR3 loop: CASTQGGGTEAFF. The CDR3 DNA reads as TGTGCCAGCACCCAGGGTGGGGGCACTGAAGCTTTCTTT.

The chain combines TRBV30 with TRBJ2-5; 10 nucleotides line up with TRBD1. The end of the DNA fits TRBJ2-7 better, so the J call may be wrong. The CDR3 runs to 15 residues. The V gene's germline CDR1 is GTSNPN and CDR2 SVGIG (reference sequence). The CDR3 bases are TGTGCCTTTATCCCGGGACAGGGGTTGAGTCACGAGCAGTACTTC. It codes for CAFIPGQGLSHEQYF.

Details on this clone: A read error may produce the germline difference seen at one junction end. The chain recombines TRBV7-7 with TRBJ2-5; D is possibly TRBD2 (6 bases). The germline V gene has CDR1 SSHAT and CDR2 FNYEAQ (reference sequence). The CDR3 sequence is 13 residues long. Here the CDR3 reads CASSLSGQETQYF. The CDR3 DNA is TGTGCTAGCAGCTTAAGCGGGCAAGAGACCCAGTACTTC.

The rearrangement links TRBV7-2 to TRBJ2-3, with 10 bases aligning to TRBD2. Germline V gene data show CDR1 as SGHTA and CDR2 as FQGNSA. The length of the CDR3 is 16 residues. With 8 bases clipped from V and 0 bases from J, the junction kept 8 bases outside the gene matches. The CDR3 bases are TGTGCCAGCTTGAGGACTAGCGGAACCAGCACAGATACGCAGTATTTT. This sequence encodes CASLRTSGTSTDTQYF.

This clone has only one observation. This chain's CDR3 is CASSFEGAQFF. The CDR3 nucleotides are TGTGCCAGCAGCTTCGAGGGGGCACAGTTCTTC. The rearrangement uses TRBV7-2 and TRBJ2-1, with TRBD1 identical over 7 bases. With 3 bases clipped from V and 13 bases from J, the junction kept 3 bases outside the gene matches. The CDR3 loop spans 11 amino acids. Germline loops: CDR1 SGHTA, CDR2 FQGNSA. Supplemented by reference TRBV7-2 and TRBJ2-1, the full variable domain reads GAGVSQSPSNKVTEKGKDVELRCDPISGHTALYWYRQSLGQGLEFLIYFQGNSAPDKSGLPSDRFSAERTGGSVSTLTIQRTQQEDSAVYLCASSFEGAQFFGPGTRLTVL.

A few counts support this clone. This sequence joins TRBV9 and TRBJ2-7; 12 bases line up with TRBD2. V was pared by 0 bases and J by 0 bases, with 4 bases of the junction left unmatched. The germline CDR1 and CDR2 sequences are SGDLS and YYNGEE. The CDR3 has 17 amino acids. The CDR3 here is CASSVEASGRGSYEQYF. The CDR3 DNA sequence: TGTGCCAGCAGCGTAGAGGCTAGCGGGAGGGGCTCCTACGAGCAGTACTTC.